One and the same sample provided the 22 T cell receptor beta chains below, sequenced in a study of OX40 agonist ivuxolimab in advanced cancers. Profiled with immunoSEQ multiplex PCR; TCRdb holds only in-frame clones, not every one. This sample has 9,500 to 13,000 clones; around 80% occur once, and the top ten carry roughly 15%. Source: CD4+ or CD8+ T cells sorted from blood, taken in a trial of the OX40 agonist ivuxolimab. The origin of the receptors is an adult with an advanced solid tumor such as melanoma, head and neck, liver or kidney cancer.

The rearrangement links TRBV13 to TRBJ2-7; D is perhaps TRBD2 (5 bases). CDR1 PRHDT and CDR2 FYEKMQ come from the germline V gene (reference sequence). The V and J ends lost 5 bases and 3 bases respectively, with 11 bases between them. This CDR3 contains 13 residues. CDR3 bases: TGTGCCAGCAGCCCCCGGGGAAGCTACGAGCAGTACTTC. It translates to CASSPRGSYEQYF.

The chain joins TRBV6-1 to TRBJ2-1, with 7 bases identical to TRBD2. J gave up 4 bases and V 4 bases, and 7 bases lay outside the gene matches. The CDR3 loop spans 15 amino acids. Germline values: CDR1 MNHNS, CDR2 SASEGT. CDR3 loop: CASSGPAGEYNEQFF. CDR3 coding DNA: TGTGCCAGCAGTGGCCCGGCGGGAGAATACAATGAGCAGTTCTTC.

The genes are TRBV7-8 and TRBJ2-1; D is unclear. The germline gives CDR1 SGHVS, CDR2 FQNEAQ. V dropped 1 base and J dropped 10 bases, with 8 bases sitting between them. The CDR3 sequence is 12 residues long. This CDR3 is CASSLVELEQFF. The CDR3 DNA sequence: TGTGCCAGCAGCTTAGTAGAGTTGGAGCAGTTCTTC.

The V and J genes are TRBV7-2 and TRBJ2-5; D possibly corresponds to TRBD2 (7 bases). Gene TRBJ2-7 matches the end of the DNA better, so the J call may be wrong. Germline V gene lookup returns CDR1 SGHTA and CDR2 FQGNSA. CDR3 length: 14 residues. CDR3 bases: TGTGCCAGCAGCTTGGGGGGGGGCCTATACGAGCAGTACTTC. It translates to CASSLGGGLYEQYF.

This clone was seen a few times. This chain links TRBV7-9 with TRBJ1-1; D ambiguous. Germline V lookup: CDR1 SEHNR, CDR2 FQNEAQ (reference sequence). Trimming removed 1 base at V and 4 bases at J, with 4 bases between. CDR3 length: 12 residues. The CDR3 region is CASSLVSTEAFF. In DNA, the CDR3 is TGTGCCAGCAGCTTAGTTAGCACTGAAGCTTTCTTT.

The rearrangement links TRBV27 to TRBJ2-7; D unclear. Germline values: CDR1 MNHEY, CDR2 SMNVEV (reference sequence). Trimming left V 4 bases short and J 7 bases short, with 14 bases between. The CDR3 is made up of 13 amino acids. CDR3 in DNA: TGTGCCAGCAGTTATGGCCGATCTTATGAGCAGTACTTC. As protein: CASSYGRSYEQYF.

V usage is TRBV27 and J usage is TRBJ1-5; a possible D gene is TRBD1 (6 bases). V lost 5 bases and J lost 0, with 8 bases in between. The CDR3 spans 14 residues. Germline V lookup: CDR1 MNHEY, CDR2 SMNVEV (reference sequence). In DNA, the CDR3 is TGTGCCAGCAGTGGGGACATTAGCAATCAGCCCCAGCATTTT. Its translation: CASSGDISNQPQHF.

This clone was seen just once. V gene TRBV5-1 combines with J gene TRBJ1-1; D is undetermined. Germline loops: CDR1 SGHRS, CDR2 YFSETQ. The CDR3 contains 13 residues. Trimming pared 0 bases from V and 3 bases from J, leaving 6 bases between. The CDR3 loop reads CASSLGGDTEAFF. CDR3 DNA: TGCGCCAGCAGCTTGGGGGGAGACACTGAAGCTTTCTTT.

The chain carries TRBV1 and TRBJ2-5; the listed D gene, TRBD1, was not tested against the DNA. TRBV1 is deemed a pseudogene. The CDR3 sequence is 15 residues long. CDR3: CTSSPWTGGKETQYF. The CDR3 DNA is TGCACCAGCAGCCCTTGGACAGGGGGCAAGGAGACCCAGTACTTC.

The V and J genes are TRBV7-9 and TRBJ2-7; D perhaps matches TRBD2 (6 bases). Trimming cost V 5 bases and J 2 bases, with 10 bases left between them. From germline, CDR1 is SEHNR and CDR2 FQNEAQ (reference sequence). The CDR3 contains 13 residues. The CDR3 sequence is CASSPGLPYEQYF. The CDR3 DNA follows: TGTGCCAGCAGCCCGGGACTTCCCTACGAGCAGTACTTC. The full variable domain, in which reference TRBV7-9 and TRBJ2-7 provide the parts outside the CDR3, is DTGVSQNPRHKITKRGQNVTFRCDPISEHNRLYWYRQTLGQGPEFLTYFQNEAQLEKSRLLSDRFSAERPKGSFSTLEIQRTEQGDSAMYLCASSPGLPYEQYFGPGTRLTVT.

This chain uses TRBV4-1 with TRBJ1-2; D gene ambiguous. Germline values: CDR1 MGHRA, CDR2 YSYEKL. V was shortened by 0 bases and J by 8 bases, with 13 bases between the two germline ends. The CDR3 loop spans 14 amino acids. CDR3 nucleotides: TGCGCCAGCAGCCAAGATCGGGGTTTCGGCGGCTACACCTTC. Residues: CASSQDRGFGGYTF.

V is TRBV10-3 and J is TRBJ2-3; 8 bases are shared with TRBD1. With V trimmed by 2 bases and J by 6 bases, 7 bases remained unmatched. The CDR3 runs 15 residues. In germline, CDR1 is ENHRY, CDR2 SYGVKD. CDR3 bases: TGTGCCATCAGTGAGGCGGACAGGGCTTTGGATACGCAGTATTTT. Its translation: CAISEADRALDTQYF.

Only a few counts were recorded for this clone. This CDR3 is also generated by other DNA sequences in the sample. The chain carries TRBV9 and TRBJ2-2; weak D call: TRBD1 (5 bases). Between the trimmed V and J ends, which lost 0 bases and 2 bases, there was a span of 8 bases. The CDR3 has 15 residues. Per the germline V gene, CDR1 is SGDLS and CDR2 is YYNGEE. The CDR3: CASSVAGQNTGELFF. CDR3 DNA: TGTGCCAGCAGCGTAGCTGGACAAAACACCGGGGAGCTGTTTTTT.

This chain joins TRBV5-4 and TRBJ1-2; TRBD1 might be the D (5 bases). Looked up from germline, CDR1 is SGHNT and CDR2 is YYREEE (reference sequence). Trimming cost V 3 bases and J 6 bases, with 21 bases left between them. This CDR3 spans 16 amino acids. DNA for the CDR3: TGTGCCAGCAGCTCAAGTACCAGGGTAGTAAGGGATGGCTACACCTTC. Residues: CASSSSTRVVRDGYTF.

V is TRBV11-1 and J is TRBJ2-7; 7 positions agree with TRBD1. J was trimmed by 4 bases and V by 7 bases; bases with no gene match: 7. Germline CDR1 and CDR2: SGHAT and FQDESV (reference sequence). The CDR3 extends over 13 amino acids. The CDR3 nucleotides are TGTGCCAGCACTTCAGACAGGGATTACGAGCAGTACTTC. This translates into CASTSDRDYEQYF.

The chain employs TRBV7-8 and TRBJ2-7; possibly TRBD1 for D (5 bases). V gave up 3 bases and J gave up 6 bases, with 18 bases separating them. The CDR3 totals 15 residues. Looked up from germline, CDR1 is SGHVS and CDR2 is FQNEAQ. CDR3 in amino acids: CASSFSQGRSREQYF. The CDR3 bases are TGTGCCAGCAGCTTTTCCCAGGGCCGGAGTCGCGAGCAGTACTTC.

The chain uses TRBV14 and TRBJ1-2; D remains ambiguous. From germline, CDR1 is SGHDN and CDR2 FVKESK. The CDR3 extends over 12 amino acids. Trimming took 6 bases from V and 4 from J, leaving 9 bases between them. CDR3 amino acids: CASSKRGYGYTF. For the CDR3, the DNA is TGTGCCAGCAGTAAACGGGGCTATGGCTACACCTTC.

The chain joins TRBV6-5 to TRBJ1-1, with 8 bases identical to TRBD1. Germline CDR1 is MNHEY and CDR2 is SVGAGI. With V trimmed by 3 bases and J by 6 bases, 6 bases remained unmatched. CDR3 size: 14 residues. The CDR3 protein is CASSYTGGSAEAFF. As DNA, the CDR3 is TGTGCCAGCAGTTATACAGGGGGTAGCGCTGAAGCTTTCTTT.

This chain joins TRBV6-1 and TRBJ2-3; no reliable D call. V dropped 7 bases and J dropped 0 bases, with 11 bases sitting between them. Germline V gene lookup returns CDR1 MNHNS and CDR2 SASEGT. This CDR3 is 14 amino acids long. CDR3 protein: CASTPVQSTDTQYF. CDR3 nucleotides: TGTGCCAGCACCCCGGTCCAAAGCACAGATACGCAGTATTTT.

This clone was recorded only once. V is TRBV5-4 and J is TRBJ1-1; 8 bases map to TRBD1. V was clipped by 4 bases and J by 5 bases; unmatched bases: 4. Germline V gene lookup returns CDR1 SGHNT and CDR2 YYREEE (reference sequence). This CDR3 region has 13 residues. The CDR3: CASSRTGKTEAFF. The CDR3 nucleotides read TGTGCCAGCAGCAGGACAGGGAAGACTGAAGCTTTCTTT.

The CDR3 sequence: CASTPTGVNYGYTF. CDR3 coding DNA: TGCGCCAGCACCCCAACCGGGGTCAACTATGGCTACACCTTC. V gene TRBV4-1 combines with J gene TRBJ1-2, with unresolved D. The CDR3 covers 14 residues. The germline V gene encodes CDR1 MGHRA and CDR2 YSYEKL. Trimming took off 7 bases at V and 2 bases at J, with 14 bases between the two ends.

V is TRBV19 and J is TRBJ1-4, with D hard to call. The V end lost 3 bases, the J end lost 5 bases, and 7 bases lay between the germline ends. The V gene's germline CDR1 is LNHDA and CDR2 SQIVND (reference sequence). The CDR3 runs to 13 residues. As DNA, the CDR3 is TGTGCCAGTAGTATCGCCACAAATGAAAAACTGTTTTTT. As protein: CASSIATNEKLFF. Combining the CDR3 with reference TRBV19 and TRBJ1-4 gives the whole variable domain DGGITQSPKYLFRKEGQNVTLSCEQNLNHDAMYWYRQDPGQGLRLIYYSQIVNDFQKGDIAEGYSVSREKKESFPLTVTSAQKNPTAFYLCASSIATNEKLFFGSGTQLSVL.